A single sample gave rise to the 10 T cell receptor beta chains below, sequenced in a study of T cell responses to AZD1222 COVID-19 vaccine. The table came from immunoSEQ multiplex PCR; TCRdb's copy has only in-frame clones and leaves some out. The repertoire holds some 170,000 clones, around 94% seen once, with 2.6% in the top ten. The sequenced sample was peripheral blood, obtained on day 0 of AZD1222 vaccination. These receptors originate from an adult in good health.

V and J are TRBV19 and TRBJ1-1; no reliable D call. With 2 bases removed from V and 0 bases from J, the gap between germline ends came to 10 bases. Per germline, CDR1 LNHDA and CDR2 SQIVND (reference sequence). The CDR3 covers 15 residues. In DNA, the CDR3 is TGTGCCAGTAGTATAAAGTACGGCCTGAACACTGAAGCTTTCTTT. Encoded protein: CASSIKYGLNTEAFF.

The count of this clone is one. The chain uses TRBV10-3 and TRBJ2-1; 10 bases are shared with TRBD2. V gave up 0 bases and J gave up 7 bases; unmatched junction bases: 9. This CDR3 has 17 residues. Germline CDR1 reads ENHRY; CDR2 reads SYGVKD. The CDR3 loop is CAISESEGGLARNEQFF. CDR3 in DNA: TGTGCCATCAGTGAGTCGGAGGGGGGACTAGCGAGGAATGAGCAGTTCTTC.

The rearrangement uses TRBV7-8 and TRBJ1-5; 7 bases are shared with TRBD1. Germline V gene lookup returns CDR1 SGHVS and CDR2 FQNEAQ. The CDR3 loop spans 18 amino acids. The V and J ends lost 5 bases and 1 base, in that order; junction bases with no gene match: 14. The CDR3 region has the DNA TGTGCCAGCAGCCAAGCAGGGGGGGCCCAGGTGAGCAATCAGCCCCAGCATTTT. Its protein product is CASSQAGGAQVSNQPQHF.

This clone was observed a single time. The V and J genes are TRBV18 and TRBJ2-7; D remains ambiguous. The CDR3 has 14 amino acids. Germline CDR1 and CDR2: KGHSH and LQKENI. V was clipped by 3 bases and J by 2 bases, with 11 bases between them. As DNA, the CDR3 is TGTGCCAGCTCACCCCTCCCGACAACCTACGAGCAGTACTTC. It specifies CASSPLPTTYEQYF.

This chain uses TRBV2 with TRBJ2-2; the D is unclear. The CDR3 runs to 15 residues. In germline, CDR1 is SNHLY, CDR2 FYNNEI. Trimming pared 8 bases from V and 2 bases from J, leaving 15 bases between. In DNA form, the CDR3 reads TGTGCCAGCGGTGGACGGTCACTTAACACCGGGGAGCTGTTTTTT. This codes for CASGGRSLNTGELFF.

The rearrangement uses TRBV28 and TRBJ1-2; 7 bases map to TRBD1. J gave up 6 bases and V 7 bases, and 8 bases lay outside the gene matches. Looked up from germline, CDR1 is MDHEN and CDR2 is SYDVKM. The CDR3 runs to 13 residues. The CDR3 here is CASTDRARDGYTF. The CDR3 region has the DNA TGTGCCAGCACCGACAGGGCTCGGGATGGCTACACCTTC.

The rearrangement uses TRBV3-1 (or the pseudogene TRBV3-2) and TRBJ1-2; 11 bases map to TRBD1. The CDR3 is 14 amino acids. J gave up 2 bases and V 4 bases, and 0 bases lay outside the gene matches. Germline V lookup: CDR1 LGHDT, CDR2 YNNKEL (reference sequence). CDR3 sequence: CASSRDRGNYGYTF. The CDR3 DNA reads TGTGCCAGCAGCCGGGACAGGGGGAACTATGGCTACACCTTC.

The genes are TRBV11-2 and TRBJ2-1; D is possibly TRBD2 (6 bases). CDR3 length: 18 residues. The V gene lost 1 base and the J gene lost 0 bases, with 16 bases spanning the gap. From germline, CDR1 is SGHAT and CDR2 FQNNGV. In nucleotides, the CDR3 is TGTGCCAGCAGCTTAGGGAGGGGACGCGGGGCCTCCTACAATGAGCAGTTCTTC. Translated, it gives CASSLGRGRGASYNEQFF.

The V call is TRBV29-1, the J call TRBJ1-6; D is ambiguous. V lost 4 bases and J lost 2, with 6 bases in between. The CDR3 covers 13 residues. Germline V gene lookup returns CDR1 SQVTM and CDR2 ANQGSEA. The CDR3: CSVGQTYNSPLHF. The CDR3, as DNA: TGCAGCGTTGGTCAAACCTATAATTCACCCCTCCACTTT. Looking up the rest from reference TRBV29-1 and TRBJ1-6 gives the full variable domain: SAVISQKPSRDICQRGTSLTIQCQVDSQVTMMFWYRQQPGQSLTLIATANQGSEATYESGFVIDKFPISRPNLTFSTLTVSNMSPEDSSIYLCSVGQTYNSPLHFGNGTRLTVT.

This chain joins TRBV12-5 and TRBJ2-5; D is perhaps TRBD2 (6 bases). The ends were cut back, 8 bases at V and 2 bases at J, with 12 bases in the middle. The CDR3 contains 13 residues. CDR1 is LGHNT, CDR2 FRNRAP, per germline. The CDR3 protein is CASRERVQETQYF. The CDR3 DNA reads as TGTGCTAGTCGGGAGAGGGTACAAGAGACCCAGTACTTC.